These 22 T cell receptor gamma chains share one sample of origin, sequenced in a study of intestinal T cells in coeliac disease (dated by TCRdb to 2020 to 2021). Genomic DNA was extracted with the QIAamp DNA FFPE tissue kit from ten 5-um FFPE scrolls per case. Libraries were made using multiplex PCR. Sequencer: Ion Torrent PGM. TRG repertoires were amplified from about 0.2 ug of biopsy DNA using the LymphoTrack kit, whose primers carry Illumina adapters. TCRdb called clones from the public reads with CATT, and repeated DNA sequences were later combined into one row. Here the sample has roughly 1,000 gamma-chain clones; approximately 49% occur a single time. The ten largest clones take up about 32% of the sample. The material sequenced was a duodenal biopsy. All receptors derive from a human donor who served as a control with a normal duodenal biopsy, not a healthy volunteer.

The chain uses TRGV10 and TRGJP1. TRGV10 is assigned to the ORF class and has an uncertain function. V trimming: 10 bases; J trimming: 10 bases; junction bases outside the gene matches: 16. The CDR3 is made up of 14 amino acids. For the CDR3, the DNA is TGTGCTGCGTTGGGATCATATATCTTTTGGTTCAAGATATTT. It encodes CAALGSYIFWFKIF.

On this clone itself: A much more abundant neighbour one base away suggests this may be a read error. The chain carries TRGV11 and TRGJ1 or TRGJ2. TRGV11 is noted as an ORF with a role that remains uncertain. This CDR3 has 15 residues. The CDR3 protein is CACSPLLPLYYKKLF. CDR3 coding DNA: TGTGCCTGCTCACCTCTTCTCCCCCTTTATTATAAGAAGCTCTTT.

About this clone itself: Germline and junction disagree at one end, which may indicate a read error. This chain uses TRGV9 with TRGJ1 or TRGJ2. This CDR3 region has 12 residues. Germline V gene data show CDR1 as GITISATS and CDR2 as ISYDGTV (reference sequence). The CDR3 here is CALWEVRYKKLF. In DNA, the CDR3 is TGTGCTTTGTGGGAGGTGCGGTATAAGAAACTCTTT.

The genes are TRGV9 and TRGJP1. Germline V gene lookup returns CDR1 GITISATS and CDR2 ISYDGTV (reference sequence). This CDR3 is 19 amino acids long. J lost 8 bases, V lost 0 bases, and 21 bases had no gene match. The CDR3 is CALWEVEGPRLGCGWFKIF. Written as DNA, the CDR3 is TGTGCCTTGTGGGAGGTGGAGGGTCCTAGACTGGGGTGCGGTTGGTTCAAGATATTT.

This clone was found a few times. This DNA's translation and the protein TCRdb lists, from a much larger clone, do not match at residue 12, likely due to a read error; the protein shown is translated from the DNA. This sequence joins TRGV3 and TRGJP1. The CDR3 is 15 residues long. Germline assignment: CDR1 VTNTFY and CDR2 YDVSTARD (reference sequence). The CDR3 spells CATWDRPGTGWLKIF. For the CDR3, the DNA is TGTGCCACCTGGGACAGGCCGGGCACTGGTTGGCTCAAGATATTT.

Of note for this clone: Possible read error: a much larger clone is one base away. The sample holds other DNA sequences that translate to the same CDR3. The V gene is TRGV10, the J gene TRGJ1 or TRGJ2. TRGV10 is an ORF for which the function is uncertain. This CDR3 has 15 amino acids. The CDR3 loop is CAAWDLGLNYYKKLF. The DNA of the CDR3 is TGTGCCGCGTGGGATTTGGGGTTGAATTATTATAAGAAACTCTTT.

Judged by abundance, this clone is large. The rearrangement links TRGV8 to TRGJ1 or TRGJ2. The germline V gene has CDR1 VENAVY and CDR2 YDSYNSRV. V lost 4 bases, J lost 3 bases, and 3 bases stayed unmatched. The CDR3 contains 12 residues. In DNA, the CDR3 is TGTGCCACCTGGGACCCTTATTATAAGAAACTCTTT. This translates into CATWDPYYKKLF.

This chain uses TRGV9 with TRGJ1 or TRGJ2. CDR1 and CDR2 (germline): GITISATS, ISYDGTV (reference sequence). The CDR3 totals 13 residues. J was trimmed by 3 bases and V by 3 bases; bases with no gene match: 5. The DNA for the CDR3 is TGTGCCTTGTGGGAGTGCCTTTATTATAAGAAACTCTTT. Amino acid sequence: CALWECLYYKKLF.

Concerning this clone: Just one base apart from a much larger clone, this may be a read error. The chain uses TRGV10 and TRGJ1 or TRGJ2. TRGV10 counts as an open reading frame of uncertain function. The CDR3 consists of 16 residues. Trimming cost V 8 bases and J 3 bases; bases outside gene matches: 17. The CDR3 spells CAAWDYRRRIYYKKLF. CDR3 DNA sequence: TGTGCTGCGTGGGATTATCGGAGAAGAATTTATTATAAGAAACTCTTT.

Comments on this clone: One end of the junction varies from germline; a read error may be responsible. The rearrangement uses TRGV2 and TRGJP. CDR3 length equals 17 residues. Per germline, CDR1 EGSNGY and CDR2 YDSYNSKV. CDR3: CATWDGPFAKELGKKIF. The DNA of the CDR3 is TGTGCCACCTGGGACGGGCCTTTTGCGAAAGAGTTGGGCAAAAAAATTTTT.

This chain joins TRGV10 and TRGJP1. TRGV10 is an ORF for which the function is uncertain. The ends lost 8 bases at V and 9 bases at J; junction bases unmatched: 22. CDR3 length: 17 amino acids. CDR3 coding DNA: TGTGCTGCGTGGATTAGTGACGTGCGGGTGGAAAGTTGGTTCAAGATATTT. Protein sequence: CAAWISDVRVESWFKIF.

The chain joins TRGV9 to TRGJ1 or TRGJ2. The trim removed 4 bases at V and 3 bases at J, leaving 3 bases unmatched. The CDR3 sequence is 12 residues long. CDR1 and CDR2 from the germline V gene are GITISATS and ISYDGTV (reference sequence). CDR3 in DNA: TGTGCCTTGTGGGAAGTTTATTATAAGAAACTCTTT. The encoded protein is CALWEVYYKKLF.

The chain joins TRGV8 to TRGJ1 or TRGJ2. V lost 11 bases, J lost 5 bases, and 12 bases stayed unmatched. The CDR3 loop spans 12 amino acids. CDR1 VENAVY and CDR2 YDSYNSRV come from the germline V gene. CDR3 region: CAILGHHYKKLF. In nucleotides, the CDR3 is TGTGCCATCCTGGGGCATCATTATAAGAAACTCTTT.

The chain joins TRGV2 to TRGJ1 or TRGJ2. V was pared by 2 bases and J by 10 bases, with 14 bases of the junction left unmatched. Germline CDR1 and CDR2: EGSNGY and YDSYNSKV. The CDR3 is 14 residues long. The CDR3 is CATWDARFGIKKLF. The CDR3 DNA reads TGTGCCACCTGGGACGCGCGATTTGGTATAAAGAAACTCTTT.

This clone rates as large. The chain has TRGV9 and TRGJ1 or TRGJ2. The V gene end was trimmed by 1 base and the J gene end by 5 bases; junction bases not matched to a gene: 5. CDR1 is GITISATS and CDR2 is ISYDGTV in the germline V gene (reference sequence). This CDR3 is 13 amino acids long. CDR3 sequence (DNA): TGTGCCTTGTGGGAGGTTGGGGATTATAAGAAACTCTTT. This encodes CALWEVGDYKKLF.

This rearrangement joins TRGV10 to TRGJ1 or TRGJ2. TRGV10 is an open reading frame whose function is uncertain. The J segment lost 2 bases and the V segment lost 8 bases, leaving 13 bases of the junction unmatched. CDR3 length: 15 residues. The CDR3 nucleotides are TGTGCTGCGTGGGAAAAGGACCCAGATTATTATAAGAAACTCTTT. Amino acid sequence: CAAWEKDPDYYKKLF.

Note on this clone: Since a far larger clone is one base different, this is likely a read error. The genes are TRGV9 and TRGJ1 or TRGJ2. The length of the CDR3 is 15 residues. CDR1 and CDR2 (germline): GITISATS, ISYDGTV (reference sequence). CDR3 loop: CALWEVQLPYYKKLF. Written as DNA, the CDR3 is TGCGCCTTGTGGGAGGTGCAGCTCCCATATTATAAGAAACTCTTT.

The chain combines TRGV9 with TRGJP1. The CDR3 is 16 residues long. Germline CDR1 GITISATS, CDR2 ISYDGTV (reference sequence). The V segment lost 3 bases and the J segment 9 bases; nucleotides outside the gene matches: 16. The CDR3, as DNA: TGTGCCTTGTGGGAGCTTAAGAAAAGGGGCTGTTGGTTCAAGATATTT. Residues: CALWELKKRGCWFKIF.

This clone has just one count. This sequence joins TRGV10 and TRGJP1. TRGV10 is designated an ORF whose function remains uncertain. V trimming: 8 bases; J trimming: 8 bases; junction bases outside the gene matches: 9. CDR3 length: 13 amino acids. In DNA form, the CDR3 reads TGTGCTGCGTGGGATTACCCGGGTTGGTTCAAGATATTT. Protein sequence: CAAWDYPGWFKIF.

This clone was seen a few times. The database protein in TCRdb disagrees with the DNA translation at residue 10; the sequence shown here was translated from the DNA. The chain links TRGV9 to TRGJ1 or TRGJ2. The CDR3 consists of 15 residues. Trimming removed 2 bases from V and 10 bases from J; junction bases left unmatched: 17. Germline V gives CDR1 GITISATS, CDR2 ISYDGTV (reference sequence). The CDR3 protein is CALWEAFSRQGKKLF. DNA of the CDR3: TGTGCCTTGTGGGAGGCGTTTTCCCGCCAGGGGAAGAAACTCTTT.

This clone has only a few counts. This likely came from a read error, as a far larger clone is one base away. In the same sample, other DNA sequences code for this CDR3. The chain employs TRGV3 and TRGJ1 or TRGJ2. The CDR3 length is 12 residues. Germline values: CDR1 VTNTFY, CDR2 YDVSTARD (reference sequence). Here the CDR3 reads CATAPNYYKKLF. As DNA, the CDR3 is TGTGCCACCGCCCCTAATTATTATAAGAAACTCTTC.

This chain connects TRGV11 to TRGJ1 or TRGJ2. TRGV11 carries the ORF label, with uncertain function. This CDR3 is built from 10 residues. Trimming at V came to 7 bases and at J to 7 bases, leaving 1 base not matched to a gene. The CDR3 coding sequence is TGTGCCTGCTGGATCTATAAGAAACTCTTT. It codes for CACWIYKKLF.